This T cell receptor beta chain was identified in a study of blood T cell repertoires in COVID-19. Clones were read by immunoSEQ multiplex PCR, and TCRdb kept only the in-frame ones, dropping some. The profile shows more than 65,000 clones, about nine tenths of them singletons. This sequence was found in a man between 50 and 59 years old with active COVID-19. Sequenced input: peripheral blood.

CDR3 in DNA: TGTGCCAGCAGCCTAGGCGGGACTAATCAGCCCCAGCATTTT. Amino acid sequence: CASSLGGTNQPQHF. This sequence joins TRBV28 and TRBJ1-5; D is possibly TRBD1 (5 bases). CDR3 size: 14 residues. V shed 6 bases and J shed 4 bases, with 13 bases lying between them. Germline assignment: CDR1 MDHEN and CDR2 SYDVKM.